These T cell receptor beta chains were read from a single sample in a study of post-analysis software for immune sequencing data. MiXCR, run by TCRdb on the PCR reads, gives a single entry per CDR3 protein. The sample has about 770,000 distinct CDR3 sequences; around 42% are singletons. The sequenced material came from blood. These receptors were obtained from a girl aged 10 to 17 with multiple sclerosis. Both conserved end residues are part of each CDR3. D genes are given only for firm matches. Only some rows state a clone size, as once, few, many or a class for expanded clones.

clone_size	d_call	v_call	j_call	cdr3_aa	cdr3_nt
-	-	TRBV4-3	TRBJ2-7	CASSHITGGGDEQYF	TGCGCCAGCAGCCACATAACGGGTGGAGGTGACGAGCAGTACTTC
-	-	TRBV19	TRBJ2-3	CASSNPSREDTQYF	TGTGCCAGTAGTAACCCTTCTAGGGAAGATACGCAGTATTTT
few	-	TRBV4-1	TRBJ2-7	CASSETGSLSYEQYF	TGCGCCAGCAGCGAAACAGGGTCCCTCTCCTACGAGCAGTACTTC
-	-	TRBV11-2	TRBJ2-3	CASSFRQTTDTQYF	TGTGCCAGCAGCTTCCGGCAGACCACAGATACGCAGTATTTT
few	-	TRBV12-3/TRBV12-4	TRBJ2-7	CASSSMNYEQYF	TGTGCCAGCAGTTCCATGAACTACGAGCAGTACTTC
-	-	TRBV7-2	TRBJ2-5	CASSFTRETQYF	TGTGCCAGCAGCTTTACTCGAGAGACCCAGTACTTC
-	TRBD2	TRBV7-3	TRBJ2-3	CASSLRGRSSGDGDTQYF	TGTGCCAGCAGCTTAAGGGGGCGGTCTAGCGGGGACGGAGATACGCAGTATTTT
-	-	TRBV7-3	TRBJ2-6	CASSKPRDGYSGANVLTF	TGTGCCAGCAGCAAACCTCGGGACGGTTACTCTGGGGCCAACGTCCTGACTTTC
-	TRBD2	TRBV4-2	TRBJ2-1	CASTTGRFNEQFNEQFF	TGTGCCAGCACCACCGGGAGGTTCAATGAGCAGTTCAATGAGCAGTTCTTC
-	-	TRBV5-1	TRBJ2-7	CASSYTSDGYEQYF	TGCGCCAGCAGCTATACCTCGGACGGCTACGAGCAGTACTTC
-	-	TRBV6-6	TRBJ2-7	CASSSPIHEQYF	TGTGCCAGCAGTTCCCCCATCCACGAGCAGTACTTC
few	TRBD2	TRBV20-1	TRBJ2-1	CSARREFGTLAGVSYNEQFF	TGCAGTGCTAGAAGAGAATTTGGGACTCTAGCGGGAGTCTCCTACAATGAGCAGTTCTTC
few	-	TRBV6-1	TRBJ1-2	CASSEADRTYGYTF	TGTGCCAGCAGTGAAGCCGACAGGACCTATGGCTACACCTTC
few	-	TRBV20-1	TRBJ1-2	CSAREGHLFYGYTF	TGCAGTGCTAGAGAGGGACATCTTTTCTATGGCTACACCTTC
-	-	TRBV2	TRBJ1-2	CASSEHPDSPGGYTF	TGTGCCAGCAGTGAACACCCCGACAGTCCGGGGGGCTACACCTTC
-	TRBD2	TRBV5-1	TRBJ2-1	CASSLYGGRAFDEQFF	TGCGCCAGCAGCTTGTACGGCGGGAGGGCCTTTGATGAGCAGTTCTTC
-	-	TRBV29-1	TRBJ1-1	CSVVWEGNTEAFF	TGCAGCGTCGTTTGGGAGGGCAACACTGAAGCTTTCTTT
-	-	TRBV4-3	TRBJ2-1	CASSQDRRPRADEQFF	TGCGCCAGCAGCCAAGACAGGAGGCCCCGAGCGGATGAGCAGTTCTTC
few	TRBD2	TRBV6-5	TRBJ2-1	CASSSLSLAGGNEQFF	TGTGCCAGCAGTTCCCTTTCACTAGCGGGGGGTAATGAGCAGTTCTTC
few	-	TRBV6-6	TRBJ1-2	CASIVPGGRYGYTF	TGTGCCAGCATCGTTCCAGGAGGGAGGTATGGCTACACCTTC
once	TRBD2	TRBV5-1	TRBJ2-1	CAGSPGLANNEQFF	TGCGCCGGCAGCCCCGGACTAGCGAACAATGAGCAGTTCTTC
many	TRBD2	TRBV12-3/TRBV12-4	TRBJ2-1	CASSPWALAGNNEQFF	TGTGCCAGCAGTCCATGGGCCCTAGCGGGGAACAATGAGCAGTTCTTC
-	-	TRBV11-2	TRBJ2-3	CASSFTGTPSTDTQYF	TGTGCCAGCAGTTTTACGGGTACTCCTAGCACAGATACGCAGTATTTT
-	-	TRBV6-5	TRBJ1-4	CASSYSGGPTSTSEKLFF	TGTGCCAGCAGTTACTCAGGCGGGCCTACATCAACTAGTGAAAAACTGTTTTTT
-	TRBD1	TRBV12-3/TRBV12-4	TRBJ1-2	CASSLLLLPTGGGGYTF	TGTGCCAGCAGCCTCCTTTTGCTGCCGACAGGGGGGGGTGGCTACACCTTC
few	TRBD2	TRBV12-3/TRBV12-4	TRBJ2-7	CASSYGTSGRSYEQYF	TGTGCCAGCAGCTACGGGACTAGCGGGCGAAGCTACGAGCAGTACTTC
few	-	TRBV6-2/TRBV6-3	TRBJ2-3	CASSPPLRTPDTQYF	TGTGCCAGCAGTCCACCACTAAGGACACCAGATACGCAGTATTTT
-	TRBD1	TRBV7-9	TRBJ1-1	CASSLEDRGITEAFF	TGTGCCAGCAGCTTAGAGGACAGGGGGATAACTGAAGCTTTCTTT
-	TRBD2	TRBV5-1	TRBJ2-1	CASSLTSASYNEQFF	TGCGCCAGCAGCTTGACTAGCGCGTCCTACAATGAGCAGTTCTTC
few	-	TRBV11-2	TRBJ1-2	CASSLAGNPEDYGYTF	TGTGCCAGCAGCCTAGCGGGTAACCCGGAGGACTATGGCTACACCTTC
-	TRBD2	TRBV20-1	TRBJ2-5	CSARRALAGAEETQYF	TGCAGTGCTAGAAGGGCACTAGCGGGAGCAGAAGAGACCCAGTACTTC
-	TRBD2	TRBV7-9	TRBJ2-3	CASSPSGALADTQYF	TGTGCCAGCAGCCCGAGCGGGGCCCTCGCGGATACGCAGTATTTT
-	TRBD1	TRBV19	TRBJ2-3	CASSIGQATDTQYF	TGTGCCAGTAGTATTGGACAGGCCACAGATACGCAGTATTTT
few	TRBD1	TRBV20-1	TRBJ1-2	CSAGFGQGNYGYTF	TGCAGTGCCGGATTCGGACAGGGGAACTATGGCTACACCTTC
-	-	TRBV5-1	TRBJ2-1	CASSSMGPDNEQFF	TGCGCCAGCAGCTCGATGGGACCAGACAATGAGCAGTTCTTC
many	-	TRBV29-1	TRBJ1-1	CSAAPGGTEAFF	TGCAGCGCCGCGCCCGGGGGCACTGAAGCTTTCTTT
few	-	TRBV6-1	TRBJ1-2	CASSEGSFYGYTF	TGTGCCAGCAGTGAAGGGAGTTTCTATGGCTACACCTTC
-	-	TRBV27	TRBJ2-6	CASRRSGWASGANVLTF	TGTGCCAGCCGTAGATCGGGGTGGGCCTCTGGGGCCAACGTCCTGACTTTC
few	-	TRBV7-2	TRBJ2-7	CASSDPGVLGNEQYF	TGTGCCAGCAGCGACCCCGGGGTACTTGGGAACGAGCAGTACTTC
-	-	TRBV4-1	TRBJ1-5	CASSQAARGDQPQHF	TGCGCCAGCAGCCAAGCGGCCAGGGGAGATCAGCCCCAGCATTTT